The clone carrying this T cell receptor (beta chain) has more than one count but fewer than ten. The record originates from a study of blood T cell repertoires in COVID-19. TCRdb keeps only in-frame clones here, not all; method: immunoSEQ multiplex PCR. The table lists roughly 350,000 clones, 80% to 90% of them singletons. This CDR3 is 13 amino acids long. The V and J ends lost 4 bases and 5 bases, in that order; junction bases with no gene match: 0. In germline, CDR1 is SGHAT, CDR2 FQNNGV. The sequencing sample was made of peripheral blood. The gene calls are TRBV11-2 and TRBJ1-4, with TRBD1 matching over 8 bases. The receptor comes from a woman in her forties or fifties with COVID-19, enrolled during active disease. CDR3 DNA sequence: TGTGCCAGCAGCTGGGACAGGAATGAAAAACTGTTTTTT. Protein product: CASSWDRNEKLFF.